This T cell receptor (beta chain) was recovered during a study of technical replicates of blood from a few donors. Data came from immunoSEQ multiplex PCR; TCRdb stores just in-frame clones and leaves some out. The table lists 55,000 to 65,000 clones, 90% to 95% of them singletons. This CDR3 contains 16 residues. Per the germline V gene, CDR1 is SGHNT and CDR2 is YYREEE (reference sequence). Trimming cost V 3 bases and J 0 bases, with 13 bases left between them. Material: PBMCs. The chain recombines TRBV5-4 with TRBJ1-3; weak D call: TRBD1 (5 bases). This TCR was recovered from a human donor in good health. Some clones in this sample may be carry-over from other donors' samples. CDR3 residues: CASSYTGLISGNTIYF. CDR3 nucleotides: TGTGCCAGCAGCTACACGGGACTGATCTCTGGAAACACCATATATTTT.